This paragraph covers one T cell receptor beta chain sequence. The antigen remains unidentified. This entry is derived from a study of cytomegalovirus exposure and HLA in healthy donors. As for the study in general: Researchers found that less than 90% of some 400 genotyped donors fell within the Caucasian-associated ancestry cluster.

Findings and limits, study-wide: Published work reported that the classifier diagnosed cytomegalovirus status with high specificity and sensitivity. Later genetic work tied a missense DCLRE1C variant to beta-chain V and J trimming. TCR beta chains numbering 164 were designated cytomegalovirus-associated.

Researchers ran the PCR with 60 Vbeta and 13 Jbeta primers. Method: immunoSEQ multiplex PCR; TCRdb's copy keeps in-frame clones and lacks some. This sample has roughly 150,000 clones, with around 73% found just once. The sequence came from a male donor in good health and CMV-seronegative. Material: PBMCs.

Here the CDR3 DNA reads TGTGCCAGCAGCCCGAGGCTACAGGGAGGGTATGGCTACACCTTC. It encodes CASSPRLQGGYGYTF. The chain recombines TRBV7-2 with TRBJ1-2; possibly TRBD1 for D (6 bases). This CDR3 is built from 15 residues. The ends were cut back, 5 bases at V and 5 bases at J, with 18 bases in the middle. The germline V gene has CDR1 SGHTA and CDR2 FQGNSA. Filled out from reference TRBV7-2 and TRBJ1-2, the complete variable domain reads GAGVSQSPSNKVTEKGKDVELRCDPISGHTALYWYRQSLGQGLEFLIYFQGNSAPDKSGLPSDRFSAERTGGSVSTLTIQRTQQEDSAVYLCASSPRLQGGYGYTFGSGTRLTVV.